A selection of T cell receptor beta chains follows, all from one sample in a study of cytomegalovirus exposure and HLA in healthy donors. This table comes from immunoSEQ multiplex PCR, and its TCRdb copy is limited to in-frame clones, with some not included. Its table records 130,000 to 150,000 clones. The sample comprised PBMCs. The origin of the receptors is a man aged 35 to 55 in good health and CMV-seronegative. The CDR3 runs from the conserved cysteine through the conserved F or W.

TRBJ2-7 | TRBV18 | CASSEGTGAYEQYF
TRBJ2-7 | TRBV5-5 | CASSPKGGYEQYF
TRBJ1-2 | TRBV15 | CATSREGGNYGYTF
TRBJ2-2 | TRBV4-3 | CASSQGTGLVGELFF
TRBJ1-2 | TRBV5-1 | CASSSIDSFSAYGYTF
TRBJ2-7 | TRBV6-5 | CASLAAGYSEQYF
TRBJ1-2 | TRBV6-5 | CASSSLTRIYGYTF
TRBJ1-1 | TRBV20-1 | CSAPTGGEAFF
TRBJ1-2 | TRBV6-5 | CASGRVFDGYTF
TRBJ1-6 | TRBV5-4 | CASSFGGENSPLHF
TRBJ2-1 | TRBV27 | CASSRGGNEQFF
TRBJ1-6 | TRBV7-9 | CASSLPGQANSPLHF
TRBJ2-7 | TRBV21-1 | CASSKELAGGQVYEQYF
TRBJ2-7 | TRBV9 | CASSVGPEAYEQYF
TRBJ1-2 | TRBV7-2 | CASSLASRGGYTF
TRBJ2-7 | TRBV2 | CASTTGAGEQYF